The clone carrying this T cell receptor (beta chain) was seen only once. Its specificity is not known. After removal of 5 bases from V and 0 bases from J, the junction contained 4 bases not matched to a gene. The CDR3 contains 15 residues. Germline V gene lookup returns CDR1 MNHNS and CDR2 SASEGT. Measured with immunoSEQ multiplex PCR; TCRdb has only the in-frame clones, and not every one. The sample carries 100,000 to 150,000 clones, roughly 90% recorded once. While the first cohort had about 610 subjects, the donors belonged to the separate validation cohort of over a hundred subjects. The sample comes from a study of cytomegalovirus exposure and HLA in healthy donors. Across the study: Later analysis reported that the 130 or so validation repertoires shared the platform of the roughly 710 first-cohort repertoires. General study points: Subsequent analysis of the approximately 110 validation repertoires found a tendency for first-cohort TCR clusters to co-occur. According to the study, roughly 160 TCR beta chains were cytomegalovirus-associated.

This sequence was found in a woman aged 18 to 35 in good health and CMV-seronegative. The sequencing input was PBMCs. This chain links TRBV6-1 with TRBJ1-5, with 7 bases lining up with TRBD1. CDR3 amino acids: CASSSQGNSNQPQHF. CDR3 DNA sequence: TGTGCCAGCAGTTCACAGGGGAATAGCAATCAGCCCCAGCATTTT.